The 10 T cell receptor beta chains below come from one sample, sequenced in a study of blood T cell repertoires in COVID-19 (TCRdb year 2020). Libraries were constructed by the immunoSEQ multiplex PCR assay. Here the immuneACCESS table is served through TCRdb, limited to in-frame sequences with V and J called. Missing clones are a known gap in these copies; in checked studies unresolved V genes cover under half, and the rest lacks a known reason. The sample has hundreds of thousands of clones on record, around nine tenths of them singletons. The ten largest clones represent about 1.6% of the sample. The source material was PBMCs or T cells enriched from blood (not recorded which). The receptors here all came from a woman aged 50 to 60 who had recovered from COVID-19.

This chain connects TRBV28 to TRBJ2-3, with D perhaps matching TRBD2 (5 bases). Germline values: CDR1 MDHEN, CDR2 SYDVKM. The CDR3 contains 18 residues. The germline V and J ends were trimmed by 6 bases and 0 bases, with 22 bases remaining between them. This CDR3 is CASRHTIRVGESTDTQYF. In nucleotides, the CDR3 is TGTGCCAGCAGACATACCATTCGGGTCGGGGAGAGCACAGATACGCAGTATTTT. The variable domain in full, completed from reference TRBV28 and TRBJ2-3, reads DVKVTQSSRYLVKRTGEKVFLECVQDMDHENMFWYRQDPGLGLRLIYFSYDVKMKEKGDIPEGYSVSREKKERFSLILESASTNQTSMYLCASRHTIRVGESTDTQYFGPGTRLTVL.

CDR3: CSVGGQGTNSNTGELFF. The CDR3 DNA sequence: TGCAGCGTTGGGGGACAGGGGACGAATTCGAACACCGGGGAGCTGTTTTTT. The chain combines TRBV29-1 with TRBJ2-2; 10 bases line up with TRBD1. In germline, CDR1 is SQVTM, CDR2 ANQGSEA. The CDR3 has 17 amino acids. V lost 4 bases and J lost 0; bases outside the gene matches: 8.

The chain has TRBV9 and TRBJ1-2; D is unclear. CDR1 SGDLS and CDR2 YYNGEE come from the germline V gene. The CDR3 is 14 residues long. V was clipped by 2 bases and J by 1 base, with 9 bases between them. CDR3 sequence reads: CASSVSRFNYGYTF. The CDR3 coding sequence is TGTGCCAGCAGCGTTAGCCGTTTTAACTATGGCTACACCTTC.

The chain uses TRBV28 and TRBJ2-7; 11 nucleotides agree with TRBD2. The CDR3 totals 15 residues. Per the germline V gene, CDR1 is MDHEN and CDR2 is SYDVKM. Trimming took 5 bases from V and 2 from J; bases not matched to a gene: 5. The chain's CDR3 is CASSKPSGRTYEQYF. DNA of the CDR3: TGTGCCAGCAGTAAACCTAGCGGGAGGACCTACGAGCAGTACTTC.

The J gene is TRBJ2-5, the V gene TRBV9, with 14 positions matching TRBD2. This CDR3 has 16 amino acids. The V and J ends lost 4 bases and 3 bases, in that order; junction bases with no gene match: 5. Germline loops: CDR1 SGDLS, CDR2 YYNGEE. CDR3: CASSLGTSGREETQYF. The CDR3 nucleotides are TGTGCCAGCAGCCTAGGGACTAGCGGGAGAGAAGAGACCCAGTACTTC.

V is TRBV11-1 and J is TRBJ2-2; the D gene is possibly TRBD1 (5 bases). The V gene's germline CDR1 is SGHAT and CDR2 FQDESV (reference sequence). V was clipped by 5 bases and J by 3 bases, with 10 bases between them. This CDR3 has 14 amino acids. The CDR3 bases are TGTGCCAGCAGCCCAGGGATAGACACCGGGGAGCTGTTTTTT. Translating gives CASSPGIDTGELFF.

A remark on this clone: Its ends do not fully match the called genes, so a read error is possible. The gene calls are TRBV5-4 and TRBJ2-3; 9 nucleotides align to TRBD2. Germline CDR1 SGHNT, CDR2 YYREEE (reference sequence). CDR3 length: 16 residues. The CDR3 sequence: CAGSPRTSVNTDTQYF. CDR3 sequence (DNA): TGTGCCGGCAGCCCCAGGACTAGCGTGAACACAGATACGCAGTATTTT.

V usage is TRBV27 and J usage is TRBJ2-1, with 7 bases lining up with TRBD1. There are 17 residues in the CDR3. J was trimmed by 1 base and V by 5 bases; bases with no gene match: 11. Germline V lookup: CDR1 MNHEY, CDR2 SMNVEV (reference sequence). CDR3 sequence (DNA): TGTGCCAGCAGTCCCCCCTGGGACAGTGGGTCCTACAATGAGCAGTTCTTC. It encodes CASSPPWDSGSYNEQFF.

The J gene is TRBJ2-3, the V gene TRBV2; D might be TRBD2 (5 bases). This CDR3 has 15 amino acids. With 7 bases removed from V and 0 bases from J, the gap between germline ends came to 14 bases. Germline CDR1 SNHLY, CDR2 FYNNEI. CDR3 in amino acids: CASNPQRTSTDTQYF. The CDR3 DNA sequence: TGTGCCAGCAACCCGCAGCGGACTAGCACAGATACGCAGTATTTT.

This clone was seen a single time. The chain has TRBV3-1 (or the pseudogene TRBV3-2) and TRBJ1-2, with D tentatively TRBD1 (6 bases). CDR3 length equals 14 residues. CDR1 and CDR2 from the germline V gene are LGHDT and YNNKEL (reference sequence). The V end lost 6 bases, the J end lost 10 bases, and 21 bases lay between the germline ends. Here the CDR3 DNA reads TGTGCCAGCAGGCTTGGAGGACAGTCATTGATCTACACCTTC. The encoded protein is CASRLGGQSLIYTF.